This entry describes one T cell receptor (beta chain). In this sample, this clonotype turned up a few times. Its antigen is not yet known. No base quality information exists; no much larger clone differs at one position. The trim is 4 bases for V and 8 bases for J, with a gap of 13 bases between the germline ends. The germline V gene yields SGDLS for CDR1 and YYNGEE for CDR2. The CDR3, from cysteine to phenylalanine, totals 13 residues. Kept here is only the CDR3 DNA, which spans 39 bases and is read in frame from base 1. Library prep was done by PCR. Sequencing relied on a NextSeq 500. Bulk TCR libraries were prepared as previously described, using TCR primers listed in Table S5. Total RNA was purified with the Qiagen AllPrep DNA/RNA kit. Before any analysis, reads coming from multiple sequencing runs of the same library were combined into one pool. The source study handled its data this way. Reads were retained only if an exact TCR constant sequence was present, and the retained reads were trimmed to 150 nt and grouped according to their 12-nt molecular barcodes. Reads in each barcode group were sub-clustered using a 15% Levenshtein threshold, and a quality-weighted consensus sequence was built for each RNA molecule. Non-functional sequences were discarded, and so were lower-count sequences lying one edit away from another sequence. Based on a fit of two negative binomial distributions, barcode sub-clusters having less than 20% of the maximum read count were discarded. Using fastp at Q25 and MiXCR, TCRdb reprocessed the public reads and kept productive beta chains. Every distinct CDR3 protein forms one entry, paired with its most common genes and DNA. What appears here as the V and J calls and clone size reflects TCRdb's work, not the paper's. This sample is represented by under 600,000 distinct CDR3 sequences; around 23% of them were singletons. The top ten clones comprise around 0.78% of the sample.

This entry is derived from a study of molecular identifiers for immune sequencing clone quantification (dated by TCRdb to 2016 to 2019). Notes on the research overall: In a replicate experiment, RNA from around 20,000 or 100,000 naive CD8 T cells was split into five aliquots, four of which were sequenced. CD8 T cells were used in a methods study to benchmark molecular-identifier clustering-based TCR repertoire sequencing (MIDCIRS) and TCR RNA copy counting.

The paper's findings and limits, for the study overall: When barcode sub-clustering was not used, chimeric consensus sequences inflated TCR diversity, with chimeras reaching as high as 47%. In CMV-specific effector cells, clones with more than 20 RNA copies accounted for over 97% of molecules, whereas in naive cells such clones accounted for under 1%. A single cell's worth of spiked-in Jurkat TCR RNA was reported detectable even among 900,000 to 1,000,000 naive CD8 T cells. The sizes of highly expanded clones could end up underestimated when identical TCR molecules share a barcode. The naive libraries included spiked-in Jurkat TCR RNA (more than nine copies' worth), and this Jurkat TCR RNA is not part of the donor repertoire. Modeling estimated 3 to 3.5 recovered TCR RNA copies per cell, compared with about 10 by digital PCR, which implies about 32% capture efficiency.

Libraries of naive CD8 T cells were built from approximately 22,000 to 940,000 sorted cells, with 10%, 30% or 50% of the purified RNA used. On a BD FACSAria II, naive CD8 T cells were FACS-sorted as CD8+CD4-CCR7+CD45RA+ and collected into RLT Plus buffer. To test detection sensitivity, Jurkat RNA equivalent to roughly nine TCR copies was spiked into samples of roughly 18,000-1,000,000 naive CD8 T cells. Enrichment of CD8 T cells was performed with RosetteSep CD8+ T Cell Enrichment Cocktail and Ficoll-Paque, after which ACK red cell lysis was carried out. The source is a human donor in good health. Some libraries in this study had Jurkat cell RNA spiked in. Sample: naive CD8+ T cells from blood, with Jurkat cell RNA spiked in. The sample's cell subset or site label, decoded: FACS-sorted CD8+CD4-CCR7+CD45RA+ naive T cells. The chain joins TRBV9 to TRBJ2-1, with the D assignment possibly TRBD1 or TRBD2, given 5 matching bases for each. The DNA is TGTGCCAGCAGCCCGGGACCGGGCTATGAGCAGTTCTTC. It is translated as CASSPGPGYEQFF.